The present TCR beta chain was sequenced within a study of blood T cell repertoires in COVID-19. Study-wide context: The study drew acute and convalescent COVID-19 samples from the United States, Italy and Spain.

As originally analysed: Amplification with reference gene primers provided the estimates of nucleated cell counts. Assay used: immunoSEQ multiplex PCR; TCRdb lists only in-frame clones, some missing. The V and J calls and the clone size are those of that table, but D and trimming were determined from the DNA. This sample carries around 110,000 clones, 75% to 95% of them seen once, and the ten largest clones take roughly 1.2%. CDR1 SGHDT and CDR2 YYEEEE come from the germline V gene. V lost 0 bases, J lost 6 bases, and 9 bases lay in between. This CDR3 is 13 amino acids long. This sequence was found in a woman younger than 45 with acute or convalescent COVID-19. This sequence joins TRBV5-6 and TRBJ1-2; D remains unclear. The sequencing input was peripheral blood. CDR3 sequence reads: CASSLGVVDGYTF. In DNA form, the CDR3 reads TGTGCCAGCAGCTTGGGTGTCGTTGATGGCTACACCTTC. The entire variable domain, with the rest obtained from reference TRBV5-6 and TRBJ1-2, is as follows: DAGVTQSPTHLIKTRGQQVTLRCSPKSGHDTVSWYQQALGQGPQFIFQYYEEEERQRGNFPDRFSGHQFPNYSSELNVNALLLGDSALYLCASSLGVVDGYTFGSGTRLTVV.